Listed here are 7 T cell receptor beta chains from one sample, sequenced in a study of shared clonotypes between healthy human individuals. CD45RO-negative CD8 cells positively selected for CCR7 made up the naive population, which excluded terminally differentiated effector memory CD45RA+ cells. Sequencing used immunoSEQ multiplex PCR; TCRdb keeps in-frame clones, though not all of them. The sample carries 700,000 to 950,000 clones, roughly 96% recorded once. The sequencing sample was made of naive CD8+ T cells sorted from blood. The receptor source for this set is a man aged 30 to 45 in good health.

This chain uses TRBV6-5 with TRBJ2-5; D uncertain. The CDR3 contains 15 residues. CDR1 MNHEY and CDR2 SVGAGI come from the germline V gene. V was shortened by 0 bases and J by 2 bases, with 10 bases between the two germline ends. The CDR3 reads CASSYSTGEQETQYF. DNA of the CDR3: TGTGCCAGCAGTTACTCGACTGGGGAACAAGAGACCCAGTACTTC.

Note on this clone: Other DNA sequences in this sample translate to the same CDR3. The genes are TRBV7-9 and TRBJ1-1; 7 nucleotides line up with TRBD1. CDR3 length equals 15 residues. Trimming took 5 bases from V and 1 from J; bases not matched to a gene: 7. Germline CDR1 SEHNR, CDR2 FQNEAQ (reference sequence). The CDR3 loop is CASSLRTGGNTEAFF. The CDR3 nucleotides read TGTGCCAGCAGCCTTCGGACAGGCGGGAACACTGAAGCTTTCTTT. The full variable domain, its missing parts supplied by reference TRBV7-9 and TRBJ1-1, is DTGVSQNPRHKITKRGQNVTFRCDPISEHNRLYWYRQTLGQGPEFLTYFQNEAQLEKSRLLSDRFSAERPKGSFSTLEIQRTEQGDSAMYLCASSLRTGGNTEAFFGQGTRLTVV.

The CDR3 sequence is CASSLSGVEDTQYF. CDR3 nucleotide sequence: TGTGCCAGCAGCCTAAGCGGGGTTGAAGATACGCAGTATTTT. This chain uses TRBV7-9 with TRBJ2-3, with 7 nucleotides matching TRBD2. V was clipped by 5 bases and J by 5 bases; unmatched bases: 7. Germline V gene lookup returns CDR1 SEHNR and CDR2 FQNEAQ (reference sequence). This CDR3 has 14 residues.

The chain employs TRBV5-1 and TRBJ1-2; D might be TRBD1 (5 bases). The germline V gene encodes CDR1 SGHRS and CDR2 YFSETQ. The CDR3 contains 13 residues. Trimming left V 5 bases short and J 6 bases short, with 14 bases between. CDR3 in DNA: TGCGCCAGCAGGATTGGGGCTCCCAATGGCTACACCTTC. Its translation is CASRIGAPNGYTF.

The genes are TRBV10-3 and TRBJ2-7; tentative D call: TRBD2 (6 bases). V was shortened by 9 bases and J by 5 bases, with 20 bases between the two germline ends. The CDR3 is made up of 14 amino acids. Germline V gene sequence: CDR1 ENHRY, CDR2 SYGVKD. CDR3 sequence (DNA): TGTGCCATAAGGAGCCGACTAGGGTCCCACGAGCAGTACTTC. This encodes CAIRSRLGSHEQYF.

This chain's CDR3 is CASSLLVSGVYNEQFF. CDR3 DNA sequence: TGCGCCAGCAGCCTCCTAGTCAGCGGCGTGTACAATGAGCAGTTCTTC. The chain has TRBV4-1 and TRBJ2-1; D might be TRBD2 (5 bases). In germline, CDR1 is MGHRA, CDR2 YSYEKL. Trimming stripped 4 bases from V and 4 bases from J, with 17 bases between. This CDR3 has 16 residues.

The chain uses TRBV7-9 and TRBJ1-3; D is undetermined. This CDR3 is 16 amino acids long. V lost 5 bases and J 0 bases, leaving 14 bases between the germline ends. Germline loops: CDR1 SEHNR, CDR2 FQNEAQ (reference sequence). This chain's CDR3 is CASSTTGVNSGNTIYF. CDR3 nucleotide sequence: TGTGCCAGCAGCACAACCGGGGTAAACTCTGGAAACACCATATATTTT.